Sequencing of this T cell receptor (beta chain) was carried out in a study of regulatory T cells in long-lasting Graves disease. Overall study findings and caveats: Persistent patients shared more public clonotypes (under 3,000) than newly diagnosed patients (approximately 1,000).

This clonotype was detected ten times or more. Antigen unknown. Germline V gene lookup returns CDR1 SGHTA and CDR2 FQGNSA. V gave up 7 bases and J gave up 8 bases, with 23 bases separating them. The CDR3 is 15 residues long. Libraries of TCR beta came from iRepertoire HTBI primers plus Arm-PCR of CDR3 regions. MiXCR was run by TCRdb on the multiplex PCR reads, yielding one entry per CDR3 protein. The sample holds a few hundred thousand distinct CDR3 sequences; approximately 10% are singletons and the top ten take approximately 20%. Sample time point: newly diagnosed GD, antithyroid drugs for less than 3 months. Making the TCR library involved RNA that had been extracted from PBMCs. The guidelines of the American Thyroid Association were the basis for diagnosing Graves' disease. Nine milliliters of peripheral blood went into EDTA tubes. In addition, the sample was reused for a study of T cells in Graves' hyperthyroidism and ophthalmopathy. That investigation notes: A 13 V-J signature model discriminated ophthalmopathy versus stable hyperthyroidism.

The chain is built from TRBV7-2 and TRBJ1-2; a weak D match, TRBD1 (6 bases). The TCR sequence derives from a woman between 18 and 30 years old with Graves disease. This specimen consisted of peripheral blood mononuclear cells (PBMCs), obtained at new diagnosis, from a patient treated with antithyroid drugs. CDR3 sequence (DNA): TGTGCCAGCACCCTGGGGGCAGGGCATGTACTCGGCTACACCTTC. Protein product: CASTLGAGHVLGYTF.